These 20 T cell receptor beta chains originate from one sample sequenced in a study of blood T cell repertoires in COVID-19. The protocol was immunoSEQ multiplex PCR, while the TCRdb copy is restricted to in-frame clones and leaves out a portion. The profile shows approximately 300,000 clones, roughly 90% of them singletons. What was sequenced was peripheral blood. The receptors shown here come from a man aged 18 to 29 who had recovered from COVID-19.

The chain combines TRBV6-4 with TRBJ1-2; 8 positions match TRBD1. The CDR3 covers 16 residues. Trimming removed 0 bases from V and 6 bases from J; junction bases left unmatched: 9. Germline V gene data show CDR1 as MRHNA and CDR2 as SNTAGT. In DNA, the CDR3 is TGTGCCAGCAGTGACTCGACGGCAGGGGGCCCGGATGGCTACACCTTC. Encoded protein: CASSDSTAGGPDGYTF.

This chain uses TRBV7-6 with TRBJ2-2, with D uncertain. This CDR3 is built from 14 residues. V lost 3 bases and J 1 base, leaving 6 bases between the germline ends. CDR1 and CDR2 (germline): SGHVS, FNYEAQ. This CDR3 is CASSFSGNTGELFF. The CDR3 DNA is TGTGCCAGCAGCTTCTCCGGGAACACCGGGGAGCTGTTTTTT. Using reference TRBV7-6 and TRBJ2-2 for the parts outside the CDR3, the full variable domain is GAGVSQSPRYKVTKRGQDVALRCDPISGHVSLYWYRQALGQGPEFLTYFNYEAQQDKSGLPNDRFSAERPEGSISTLTIQRTEQRDSAMYRCASSFSGNTGELFFGEGSRLTVL.

V usage is TRBV27 and J usage is TRBJ2-7; D call uncertain. The length of the CDR3 is 13 residues. Trimming pared 2 bases from V and 6 bases from J, leaving 11 bases between. Germline-derived CDR1 and CDR2 are MNHEY and SMNVEV (reference sequence). As DNA, the CDR3 is TGTGCCAGCAGTTTACTTGGGCTCGGCGAGCAGTACTTC. Residues: CASSLLGLGEQYF.

This chain connects TRBV27 to TRBJ2-1; a possible D gene is TRBD2 (7 bases). The ends were cut back, 4 bases at V and 6 bases at J, with 10 bases in the middle. The germline V gene encodes CDR1 MNHEY and CDR2 SMNVEV (reference sequence). The CDR3 is 13 residues long. The DNA for the CDR3 is TGTGCCAGCAGTTGGGGGGGCGGCAATGAGCAGTTCTTC. This translates into CASSWGGGNEQFF.

The chain joins TRBV6-5 to TRBJ1-2; 7 bases line up with TRBD1. Germline V gene lookup returns CDR1 MNHEY and CDR2 SVGAGI. The V gene end was trimmed by 2 bases and the J gene end by 4 bases; junction bases not matched to a gene: 1. The CDR3 loop spans 13 amino acids. For the CDR3, the DNA is TGTGCCAGCAGTTACCGGGACAGCTATGGCTACACCTTC. Its translation is CASSYRDSYGYTF.

This sequence joins TRBV7-2 and TRBJ2-1; D remains ambiguous. The CDR3 runs 15 residues. Germline V gives CDR1 SGHTA, CDR2 FQGNSA. V gave up 4 bases and J gave up 4 bases, with 14 bases separating them. This chain's CDR3 is CASSSELLTYNEQFF. CDR3 coding DNA: TGTGCCAGCAGCTCCGAGCTACTTACGTACAATGAGCAGTTCTTC.

CDR3 in DNA: TGTGCCAGCAGCATCTGGACTAGCGGTGAGCAGTTCTTC. Its translation: CASSIWTSGEQFF. The V call is TRBV5-4, the J call TRBJ2-1; TRBD2 agrees at 10 bases. Trimming took 4 bases from V and 9 from J; bases not matched to a gene: 4. The germline CDR1 and CDR2 sequences are SGHNT and YYREEE (reference sequence). The CDR3 is 13 amino acids.

The rearrangement uses TRBV5-1 and TRBJ1-5; no reliable D call. CDR3 length equals 14 residues. Germline CDR1 reads SGHRS; CDR2 reads YFSETQ. Between the trimmed V and J ends, which lost 0 bases and 4 bases, there was a span of 8 bases. CDR3 amino acids: CASSLEPANQPQHF. DNA of the CDR3: TGCGCCAGCAGCTTGGAACCCGCGAATCAGCCCCAGCATTTT.

This chain connects TRBV11-3 to TRBJ2-3; TRBD1 aligns across 8 bases. CDR3 size: 15 residues. The V and J ends lost 5 bases and 2 bases, in that order; junction bases with no gene match: 6. Germline V gene data show CDR1 as SGHNT and CDR2 as YENEEA. The CDR3 DNA is TGTGCCAGCAGCCTACGGGACAGGCCCACAGATACGCAGTATTTT. Protein: CASSLRDRPTDTQYF.

The chain recombines TRBV19 with TRBJ2-7; maybe TRBD2 (6 bases). This CDR3 spans 13 amino acids. The germline V gene has CDR1 LNHDA and CDR2 SQIVND (reference sequence). With 10 bases removed from V and 0 bases from J, the gap between germline ends came to 13 bases. As DNA, the CDR3 is TGTGCCACCAAGGGAGGAAACTCCTACGAGCAGTACTTC. It encodes CATKGGNSYEQYF.

This clone came up once. The V call is TRBV5-1, the J call TRBJ2-7; TRBD2 matches at 7 bases. Germline assignment: CDR1 SGHRS and CDR2 YFSETQ. Unmatched junction bases numbered 13, after V lost 3 bases and J lost 7 bases. This CDR3 has 15 amino acids. The CDR3 DNA reads as TGCGCCAGCAGCTACCCCGGGGGGTCCCCGGGGGAGCAGTACTTC. The encoded protein is CASSYPGGSPGEQYF. Variable domain in full (rest from reference TRBV5-1 and TRBJ2-7): KAGVTQTPRYLIKTRGQQVTLSCSPISGHRSVSWYQQTPGQGLQFLFEYFSETQRNKGNFPGRFSGRQFSNSRSEMNVSTLELGDSALYLCASSYPGGSPGEQYFGPGTRLTVT.

The chain has TRBV29-1 and TRBJ2-7, with a tentative D call TRBD1 (6 bases). With 1 base removed from V and 0 bases from J, the gap between germline ends came to 22 bases. Germline CDR1 reads SQVTM; CDR2 reads ANQGSEA. The CDR3 runs to 18 residues. CDR3 bases: TGCAGCGTTGAAGTCCTATCGGAAGCCGGGACATCCTCCTACGAGCAGTACTTC. The encoded protein is CSVEVLSEAGTSSYEQYF.

The chain joins TRBV4-1 to TRBJ2-7, with D possibly TRBD2 on 6 matching bases. The germline V and J ends were trimmed by 0 bases and 2 bases, with 20 bases remaining between them. This CDR3 is built from 18 residues. Germline CDR1 and CDR2: MGHRA and YSYEKL. In nucleotides, the CDR3 is TGCGCCAGCAGCCAAGATCAATCCCGCGGGGATGGGGCCTACGAGCAGTACTTC. It yields the protein CASSQDQSRGDGAYEQYF.

The rearrangement joins TRBV4-3 to TRBJ1-6, with D unclear. CDR1 LGHNA and CDR2 YSLEER come from the germline V gene. The CDR3 is made up of 17 amino acids. Trimming took off 4 bases at V and 6 bases at J, with 19 bases between the two ends. DNA of the CDR3: TGCGCCAGCAGCCGAGTGAGTCCGGGGATCGGTAATTCACCCCTCCACTTT. Translating gives CASSRVSPGIGNSPLHF.

The chain couples TRBV4-2 to TRBJ1-1; possibly TRBD1 for D (5 bases). V was clipped by 3 bases and J by 1 base, with 24 bases between them. The CDR3 is 19 residues long. Germline CDR1 LGHNA, CDR2 YNFKEQ. This CDR3 reads CASSHKMRAGGAKNTEAFF. The CDR3 DNA sequence: TGTGCCAGCAGCCACAAGATGAGGGCGGGCGGGGCCAAGAACACTGAAGCTTTCTTT.

V is TRBV2 and J is TRBJ1-2; D possibly corresponds to TRBD1 (5 bases). The CDR3 runs to 13 residues. The V end lost 8 bases, the J end lost 1 base, and 11 bases lay between the germline ends. Germline CDR1 reads SNHLY; CDR2 reads FYNNEI. The CDR3, as DNA: TGTGCCAGCCCTAGGAGGGGTAACTATGGCTACACCTTC. Residues: CASPRRGNYGYTF.

The chain couples TRBV9 to TRBJ2-1; TRBD2 matches at 9 bases. Germline V gene data show CDR1 as SGDLS and CDR2 as YYNGEE. Trimming cost V 4 bases and J 4 bases; bases outside gene matches: 9. This CDR3 spans 16 amino acids. The CDR3 region is CASSPGTSGPYNEQFF. Written as DNA, the CDR3 is TGTGCCAGCAGCCCGGGTACTAGCGGGCCTTACAATGAGCAGTTCTTC.

V gene TRBV18 combines with J gene TRBJ1-1; TRBD1 might be the D (5 bases). The CDR3 is made up of 15 amino acids. Trimming pared 3 bases from V and 3 bases from J, leaving 14 bases between. The V gene's germline CDR1 is KGHSH and CDR2 LQKENI. The CDR3 reads CASSPGAGWDTEAFF. For the CDR3, the DNA is TGTGCCAGCTCACCTGGTGCAGGGTGGGACACTGAAGCTTTCTTT.

The V gene is TRBV5-5, the J gene TRBJ2-7, with 7 positions matching TRBD2. The CDR3 has 13 amino acids. Germline CDR1 and CDR2: SGHKS and YYEKEE (reference sequence). The junction had 1 base not matched to a gene; V was cut back by 1 base and J by 3 bases. CDR3 sequence reads: CASSLSGNYEQYF. DNA for the CDR3: TGTGCCAGCAGCTTGAGCGGGAACTACGAGCAGTACTTC.

This chain uses TRBV28 with TRBJ2-5, with unresolved D. The CDR3 runs to 12 residues. V was shortened by 2 bases and J by 9 bases, with 10 bases between the two germline ends. Germline assignment: CDR1 MDHEN and CDR2 SYDVKM. CDR3 amino acids: CASSLGRMAQYF. The DNA of the CDR3 is TGTGCCAGCAGTTTAGGCCGAATGGCCCAGTACTTC.